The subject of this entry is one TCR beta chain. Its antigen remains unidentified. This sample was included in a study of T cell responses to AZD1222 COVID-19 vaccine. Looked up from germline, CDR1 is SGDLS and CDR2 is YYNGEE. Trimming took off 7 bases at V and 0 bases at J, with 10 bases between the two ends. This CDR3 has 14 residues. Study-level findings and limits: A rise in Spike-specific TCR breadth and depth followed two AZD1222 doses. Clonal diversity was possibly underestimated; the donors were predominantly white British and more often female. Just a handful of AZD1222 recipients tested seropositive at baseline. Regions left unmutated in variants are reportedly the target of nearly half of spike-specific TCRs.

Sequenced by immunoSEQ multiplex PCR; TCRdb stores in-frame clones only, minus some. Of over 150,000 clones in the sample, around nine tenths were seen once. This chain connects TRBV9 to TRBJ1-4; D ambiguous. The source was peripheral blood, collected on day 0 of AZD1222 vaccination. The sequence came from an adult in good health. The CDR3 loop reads CASGRIATNEKLFF. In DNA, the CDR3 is TGTGCCAGCGGACGGATTGCAACTAATGAAAAACTGTTTTTT.